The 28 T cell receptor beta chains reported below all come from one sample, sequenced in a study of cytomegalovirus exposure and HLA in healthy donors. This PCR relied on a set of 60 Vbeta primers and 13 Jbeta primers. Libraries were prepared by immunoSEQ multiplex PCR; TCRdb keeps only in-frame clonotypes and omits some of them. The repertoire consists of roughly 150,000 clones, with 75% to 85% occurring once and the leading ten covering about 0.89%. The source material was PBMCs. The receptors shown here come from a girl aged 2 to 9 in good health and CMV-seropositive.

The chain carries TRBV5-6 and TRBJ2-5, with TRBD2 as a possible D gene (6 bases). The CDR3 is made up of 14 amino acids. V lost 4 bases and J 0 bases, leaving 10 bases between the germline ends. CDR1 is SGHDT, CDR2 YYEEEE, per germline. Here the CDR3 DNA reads TGTGCCAGCAGCCGTATAGCGGACCAAGAGACCCAGTACTTC. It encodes CASSRIADQETQYF.

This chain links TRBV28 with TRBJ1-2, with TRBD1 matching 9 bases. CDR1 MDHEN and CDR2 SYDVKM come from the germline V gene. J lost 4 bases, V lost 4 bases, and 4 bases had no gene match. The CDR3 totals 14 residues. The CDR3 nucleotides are TGTGCCAGCAGTTACCGGGACAGGGTCTATGGCTACACCTTC. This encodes CASSYRDRVYGYTF.

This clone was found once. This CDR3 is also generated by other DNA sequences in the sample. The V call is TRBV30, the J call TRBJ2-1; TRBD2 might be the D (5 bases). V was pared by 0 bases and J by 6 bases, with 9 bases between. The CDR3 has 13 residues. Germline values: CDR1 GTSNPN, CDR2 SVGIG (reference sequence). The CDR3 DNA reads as TGTGCCTGGAGTGTACTTCGGGGCAATGAGCAGTTCTTC. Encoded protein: CAWSVLRGNEQFF.

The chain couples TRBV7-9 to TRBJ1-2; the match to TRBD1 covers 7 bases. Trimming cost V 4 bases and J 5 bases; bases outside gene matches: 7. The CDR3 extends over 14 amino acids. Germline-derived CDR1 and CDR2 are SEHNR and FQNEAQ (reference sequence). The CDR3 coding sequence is TGTGCCAGCAGCTCCAAGGGACAGAAATATGGCTACACCTTC. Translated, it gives CASSSKGQKYGYTF.

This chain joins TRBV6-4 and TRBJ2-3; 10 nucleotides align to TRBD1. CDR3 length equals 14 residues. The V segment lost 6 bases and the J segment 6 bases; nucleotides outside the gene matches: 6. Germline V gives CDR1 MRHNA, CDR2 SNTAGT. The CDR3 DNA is TGTGCCAGCAGCGAGACAGGGGGCCGGGATACGCAGTATTTT. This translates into CASSETGGRDTQYF.

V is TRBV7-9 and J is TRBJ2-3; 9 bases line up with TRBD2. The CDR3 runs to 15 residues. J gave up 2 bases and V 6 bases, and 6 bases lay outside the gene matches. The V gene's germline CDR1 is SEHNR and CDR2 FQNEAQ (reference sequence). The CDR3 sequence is CASRPAGGPTDTQYF. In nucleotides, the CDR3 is TGTGCCAGCAGACCAGCGGGAGGCCCCACAGATACGCAGTATTTT.

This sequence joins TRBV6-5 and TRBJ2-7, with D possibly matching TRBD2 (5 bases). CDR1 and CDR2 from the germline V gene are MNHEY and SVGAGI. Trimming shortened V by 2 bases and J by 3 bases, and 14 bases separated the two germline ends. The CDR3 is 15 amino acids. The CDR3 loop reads CASSYGIFEGYEQYF. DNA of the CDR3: TGTGCCAGCAGTTACGGTATCTTTGAGGGCTACGAGCAGTACTTC.

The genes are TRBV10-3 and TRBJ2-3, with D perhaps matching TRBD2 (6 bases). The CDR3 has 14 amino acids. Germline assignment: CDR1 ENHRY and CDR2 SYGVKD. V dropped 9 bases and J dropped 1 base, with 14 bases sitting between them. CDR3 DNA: TGTGCCATTCGGGACTCCCAGGGCACAGATACGCAGTATTTT. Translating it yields CAIRDSQGTDTQYF.

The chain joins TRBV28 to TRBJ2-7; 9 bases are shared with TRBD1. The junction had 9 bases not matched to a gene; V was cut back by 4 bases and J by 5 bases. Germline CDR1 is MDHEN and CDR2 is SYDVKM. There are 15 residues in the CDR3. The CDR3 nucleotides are TGTGCCAGCAGTTATGACCGGGACAGGGATGACGAGCAGTACTTC. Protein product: CASSYDRDRDDEQYF.

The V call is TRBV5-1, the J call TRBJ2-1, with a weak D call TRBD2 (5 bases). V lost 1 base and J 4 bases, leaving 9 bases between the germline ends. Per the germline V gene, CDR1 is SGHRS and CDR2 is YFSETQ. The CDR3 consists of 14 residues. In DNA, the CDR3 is TGCGCCAGCAGCTTGTCGGGGTATTACAATGAGCAGTTCTTC. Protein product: CASSLSGYYNEQFF.

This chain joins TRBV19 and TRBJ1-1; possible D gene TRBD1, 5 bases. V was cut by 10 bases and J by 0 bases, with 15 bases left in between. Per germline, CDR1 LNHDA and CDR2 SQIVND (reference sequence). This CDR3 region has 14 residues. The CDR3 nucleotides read TGTGCCACCAAGGGGATATTCATGAACACTGAAGCTTTCTTT. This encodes CATKGIFMNTEAFF.

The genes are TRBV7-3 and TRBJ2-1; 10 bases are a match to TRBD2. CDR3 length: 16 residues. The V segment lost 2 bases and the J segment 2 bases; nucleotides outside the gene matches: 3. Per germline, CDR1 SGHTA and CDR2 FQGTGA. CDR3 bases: TGTGCCAGCAGCTTACTAGCGGGGGTGGCCTACAATGAGCAGTTCTTC. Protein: CASSLLAGVAYNEQFF.

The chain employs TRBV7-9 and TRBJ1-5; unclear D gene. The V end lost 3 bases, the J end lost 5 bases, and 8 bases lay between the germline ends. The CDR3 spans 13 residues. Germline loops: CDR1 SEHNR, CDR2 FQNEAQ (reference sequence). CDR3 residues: CASSFREDQPQHF. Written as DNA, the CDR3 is TGTGCCAGCAGCTTTCGGGAGGATCAGCCCCAGCATTTT. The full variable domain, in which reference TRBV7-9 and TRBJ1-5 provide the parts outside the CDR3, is DTGVSQNPRHKITKRGQNVTFRCDPISEHNRLYWYRQTLGQGPEFLTYFQNEAQLEKSRLLSDRFSAERPKGSFSTLEIQRTEQGDSAMYLCASSFREDQPQHFGDGTRLSIL.

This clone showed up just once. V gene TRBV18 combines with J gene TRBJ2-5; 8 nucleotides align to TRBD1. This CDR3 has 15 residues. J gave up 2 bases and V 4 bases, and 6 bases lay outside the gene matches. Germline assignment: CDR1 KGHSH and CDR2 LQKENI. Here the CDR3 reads CASSLMGQAQETQYF. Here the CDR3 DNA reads TGTGCCAGCTCACTGATGGGACAGGCTCAAGAGACCCAGTACTTC.

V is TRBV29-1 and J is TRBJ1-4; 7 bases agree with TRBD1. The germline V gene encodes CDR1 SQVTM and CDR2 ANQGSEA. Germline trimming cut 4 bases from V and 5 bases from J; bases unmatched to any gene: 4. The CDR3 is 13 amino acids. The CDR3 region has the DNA TGCAGCGTTGGATGGGACAGAAATGAAAAACTGTTTTTT. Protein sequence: CSVGWDRNEKLFF.

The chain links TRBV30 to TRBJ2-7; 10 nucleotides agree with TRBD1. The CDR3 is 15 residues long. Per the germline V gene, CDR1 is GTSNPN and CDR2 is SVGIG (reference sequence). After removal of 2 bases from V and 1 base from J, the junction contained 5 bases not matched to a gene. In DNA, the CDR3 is TGTGCCTGGAGTCGAAAGGACAGGGGGTCCTACGAGCAGTACTTC. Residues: CAWSRKDRGSYEQYF.

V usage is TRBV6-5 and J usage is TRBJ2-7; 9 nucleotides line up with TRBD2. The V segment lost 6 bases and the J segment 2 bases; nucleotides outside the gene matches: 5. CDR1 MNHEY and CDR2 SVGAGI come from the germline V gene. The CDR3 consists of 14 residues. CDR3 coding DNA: TGTGCCAGCAGCCGCCTAGCGGGGACCTACGAGCAGTACTTC. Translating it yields CASSRLAGTYEQYF.

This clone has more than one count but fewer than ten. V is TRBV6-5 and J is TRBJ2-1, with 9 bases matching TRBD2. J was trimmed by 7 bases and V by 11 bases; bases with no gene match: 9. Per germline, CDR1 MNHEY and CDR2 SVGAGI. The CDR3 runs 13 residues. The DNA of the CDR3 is TGTGCCGCCTCGGGACTAGCAGGGAATGAGCAGTTCTTC. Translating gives CAASGLAGNEQFF.

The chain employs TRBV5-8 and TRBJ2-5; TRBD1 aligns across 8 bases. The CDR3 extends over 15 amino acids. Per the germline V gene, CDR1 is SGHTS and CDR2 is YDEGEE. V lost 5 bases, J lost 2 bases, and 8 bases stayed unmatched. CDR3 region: CASRHTGTGQETQYF. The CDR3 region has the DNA TGTGCCAGCAGACATACCGGGACAGGTCAAGAGACCCAGTACTTC.

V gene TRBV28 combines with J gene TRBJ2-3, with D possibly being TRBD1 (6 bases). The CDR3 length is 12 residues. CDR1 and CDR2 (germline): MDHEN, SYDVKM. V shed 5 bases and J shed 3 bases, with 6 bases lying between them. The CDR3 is CASSTGTDTQYF. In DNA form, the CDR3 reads TGTGCCAGCAGTACAGGGACAGATACGCAGTATTTT.

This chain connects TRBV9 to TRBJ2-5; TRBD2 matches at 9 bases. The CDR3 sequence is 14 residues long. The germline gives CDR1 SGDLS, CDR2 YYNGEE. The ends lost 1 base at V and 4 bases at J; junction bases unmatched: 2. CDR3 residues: CASSVSGRLETQYF. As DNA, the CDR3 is TGTGCCAGCAGCGTAAGCGGGAGGTTAGAGACCCAGTACTTC.

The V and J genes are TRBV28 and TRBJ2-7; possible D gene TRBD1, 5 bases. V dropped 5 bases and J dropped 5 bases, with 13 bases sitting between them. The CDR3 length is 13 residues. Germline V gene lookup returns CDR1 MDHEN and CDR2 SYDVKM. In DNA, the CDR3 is TGTGCCAGCAGTGTCAGGGTATCCCACGAGCAGTACTTC. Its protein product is CASSVRVSHEQYF.

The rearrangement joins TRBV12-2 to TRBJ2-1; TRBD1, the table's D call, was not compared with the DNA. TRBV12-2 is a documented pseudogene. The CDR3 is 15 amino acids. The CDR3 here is CASRRTGHSYNEQFF. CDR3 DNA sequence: TGTGCAAGTCGCCGGACAGGGCACTCCTACAATGAGCAGTTCTTC.

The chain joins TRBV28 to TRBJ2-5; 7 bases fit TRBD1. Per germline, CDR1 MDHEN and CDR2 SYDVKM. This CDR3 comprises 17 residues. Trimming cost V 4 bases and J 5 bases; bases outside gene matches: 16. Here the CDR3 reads CASSSPGTALYTETQYF. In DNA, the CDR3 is TGTGCCAGCAGTTCACCCGGGACAGCTCTTTATACTGAGACCCAGTACTTC.

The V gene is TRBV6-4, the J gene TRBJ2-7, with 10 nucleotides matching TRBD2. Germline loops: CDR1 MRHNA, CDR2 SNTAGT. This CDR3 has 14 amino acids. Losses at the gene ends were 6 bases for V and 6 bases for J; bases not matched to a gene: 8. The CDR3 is CASSRLAGASEQYF. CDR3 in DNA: TGTGCCAGCAGCCGTCTAGCGGGAGCTTCCGAGCAGTACTTC.

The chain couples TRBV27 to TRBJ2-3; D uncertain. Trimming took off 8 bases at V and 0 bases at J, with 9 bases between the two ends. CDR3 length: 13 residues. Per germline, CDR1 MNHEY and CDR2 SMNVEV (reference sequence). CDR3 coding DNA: TGTGCCAGCCGTCTTACTAGCACAGATACGCAGTATTTT. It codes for CASRLTSTDTQYF.

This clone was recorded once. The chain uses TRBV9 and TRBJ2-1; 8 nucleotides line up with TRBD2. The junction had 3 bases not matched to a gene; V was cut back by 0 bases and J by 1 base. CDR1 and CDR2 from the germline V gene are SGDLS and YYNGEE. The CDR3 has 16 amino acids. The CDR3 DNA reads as TGTGCCAGCAGCGTAGGGGTAGCGGGGTCCTACAATGAGCAGTTCTTC. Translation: CASSVGVAGSYNEQFF.

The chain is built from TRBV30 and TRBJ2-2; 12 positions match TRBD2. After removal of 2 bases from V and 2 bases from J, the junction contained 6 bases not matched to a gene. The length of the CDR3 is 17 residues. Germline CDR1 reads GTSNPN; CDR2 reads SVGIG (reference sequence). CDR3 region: CAWSFRTSGANTGELFF. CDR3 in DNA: TGTGCCTGGAGTTTTAGGACTAGCGGGGCAAACACCGGGGAGCTGTTTTTT.